The clone carrying this T cell receptor (beta chain) was seen more than once but under ten times. This entry is derived from a study of graft-versus-host responses after intestinal transplantation. Background on the study: Isolated intestinal, liver-intestinal, or multivisceral transplants had been given to the recipients. Findings of the study overall: Peak GvH clone levels in circulation were associated with early post-transplant HvG declines.

Assay used: immunoSEQ multiplex PCR; TCRdb lists only in-frame clones, some missing. Of some 18,000 clones in the sample, roughly 40% were seen once. With about 200,000 irradiated, violet-dye-labeled stimulator cells, about 200,000 CFSE-labeled responder cells were plated. Trimming cost V 3 bases and J 10 bases, with 13 bases left between them. The CDR3 runs to 13 residues. CDR1 is LNHDA, CDR2 SQIVND, per germline (reference sequence). The V call is TRBV19, the J call TRBJ2-1; D not certain. The starting material was alloreactive CD4+ T cells from a mixed lymphocyte reaction culture, obtained before intestinal transplant. The subset was: CFSE-low proliferating T cells sorted from roughly six-day pre-transplant mixed lymphocyte reaction (GvH or HvG direction). The sequence was obtained from a human patient who received an intestinal transplant. The CDR3 DNA sequence: TGTGCCAGTAGTATTGGTGGCACCGGGGAGCAGTTCTTC. Protein product: CASSIGGTGEQFF.